The source of this TCR beta chain is a study of blood T cell repertoires in COVID-19. The ends were cut back, 5 bases at V and 7 bases at J, with 27 bases in the middle. This CDR3 region has 18 residues. Germline V gene sequence: CDR1 SGHAT, CDR2 FQNNGV. Original analysis: Estimation of nucleated cell counts was performed using reference gene primer amplification. The repertoire was sequenced with immunoSEQ multiplex PCR; TCRdb's copy has only in-frame clones and lacks some. V, J and clone size reflect that table, while D and trimming were determined from the DNA. The table shows around 190,000 clones, with 89% occurring only once.

The clonotype originates from a man aged 18-30 years who had recovered from COVID-19. This chain connects TRBV11-2 to TRBJ2-1; D is perhaps TRBD2 (10 bases). Source material: peripheral blood. CDR3 bases: TGTGCCAGCAGCAAACCATTACAGGGGGCTAGCGGGAGTAATGAGCAGTTCTTC. Its protein product is CASSKPLQGASGSNEQFF.